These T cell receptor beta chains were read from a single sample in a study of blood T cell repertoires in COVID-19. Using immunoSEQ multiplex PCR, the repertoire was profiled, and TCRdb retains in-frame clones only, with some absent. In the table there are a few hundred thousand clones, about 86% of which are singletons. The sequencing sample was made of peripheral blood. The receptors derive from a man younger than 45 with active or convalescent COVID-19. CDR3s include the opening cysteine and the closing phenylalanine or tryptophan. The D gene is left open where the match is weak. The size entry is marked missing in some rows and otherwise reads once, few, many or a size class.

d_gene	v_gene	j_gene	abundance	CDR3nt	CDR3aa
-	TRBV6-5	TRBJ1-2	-	TGTGCCAGCAGTTACTCAGGGGATGGCTACACCTTC	CASSYSGDGYTF
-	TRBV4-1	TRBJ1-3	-	TGCGCCAGCAGCCAAGATGGGGGGAGCTCTGGAAACACCATATATTTT	CASSQDGGSSGNTIYF
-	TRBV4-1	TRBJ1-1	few	TGCGCCAGCAGCCAAGTATCGGGGACTGAAGCTTTCTTT	CASSQVSGTEAFF
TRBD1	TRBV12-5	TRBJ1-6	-	TGTGCTAGTGGTTTGAGGATCCGGGACAGCCTCCACTTT	CASGLRIRDSLHF
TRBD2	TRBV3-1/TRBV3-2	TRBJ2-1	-	TGTGCCAGCAGCCGGACTAGCGGGGGGGTCGAGCAGTTCTTC	CASSRTSGGVEQFF
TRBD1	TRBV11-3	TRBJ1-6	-	TGTGCCAGCAGCTTTGGGGACAGGGGTTCACCCCTCCACTTT	CASSFGDRGSPLHF
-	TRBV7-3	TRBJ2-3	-	TGTGCCAGCAGCATCAAAGATACGCAGTATTTT	CASSIKDTQYF
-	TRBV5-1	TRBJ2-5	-	TGCGCCAGCAGCCCCCCCCAGGGTAGGGGAGAGACCCAGTACTTC	CASSPPQGRGETQYF
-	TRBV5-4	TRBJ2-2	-	TGTGCCAGCAGCTTCCGTAGCAACACCGGGGAGCTGTTTTTT	CASSFRSNTGELFF
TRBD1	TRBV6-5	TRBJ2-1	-	TGTGCCAGCAGCCGACAGGGGAGCTCCTACAATGAGCAGTTCTTC	CASSRQGSSYNEQFF
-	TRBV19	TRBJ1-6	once	TGTGCCAGTAGTATCGAGCGTTTTAATTCACCCCTCCACTTT	CASSIERFNSPLHF
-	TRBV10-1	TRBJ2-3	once	TGCGCCAGCAGTGAGTCGACTGTCGATACGCAGTATTTT	CASSESTVDTQYF
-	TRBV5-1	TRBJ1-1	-	TGCGCCAGCAGCTTGGTCCCTGGGCCTGAAGCTTTCTTT	CASSLVPGPEAFF
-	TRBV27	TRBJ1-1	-	TGTGCCAGCTCGCTCGGGGGAAGGGGACCAAACACTGAAGCTTTCTTT	CASSLGGRGPNTEAFF
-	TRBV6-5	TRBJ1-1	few	TGTGCCAGCAGCCGAGATCGAGGACTTAACACTGAAGCTTTCTTT	CASSRDRGLNTEAFF
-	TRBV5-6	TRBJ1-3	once	TGTGCCAGCAGCTTGGTGGGGGCCTCTGGAAACACCATATATTTT	CASSLVGASGNTIYF
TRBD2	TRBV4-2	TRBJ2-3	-	TGTGCCAGCAGCCATGGTGACGGGGGGGCGGTTACGCAGTATTTT	CASSHGDGGAVTQYF
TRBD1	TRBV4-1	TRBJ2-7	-	TGCGCCAGCAGCCAAGATCTCACAACAGGGGGCGTAGACGAGCAGTACTTC	CASSQDLTTGGVDEQYF
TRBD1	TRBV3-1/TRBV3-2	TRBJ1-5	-	TGTGCCAGCAGACTGGGACAGGGTTTTCATAGCAATCAGCCCCAGCATTTT	CASRLGQGFHSNQPQHF
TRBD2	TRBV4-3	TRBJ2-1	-	TGCGCCAGCAGCCTCGGGGTAGCGGGGGTCCGGAATGAGCAGTTCTTC	CASSLGVAGVRNEQFF
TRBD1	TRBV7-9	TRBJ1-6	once	TGTGCCAGCAGCCTCCTAGGACAGGGTTACAATTCACCCCTCCACTTT	CASSLLGQGYNSPLHF
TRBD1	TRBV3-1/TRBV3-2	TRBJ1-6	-	TGTGCCAGCAGCCAAGCTCCCAGGACAGGCGCCTTCCTCCACTTT	CASSQAPRTGAFLHF
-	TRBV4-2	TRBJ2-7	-	TGTGCCAGCAGCCAAACTGCAAGCTCCTACGAGCAGTACTTC	CASSQTASSYEQYF
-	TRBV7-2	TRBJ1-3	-	TGTGCCAGCAGCTTAGCCCGGGTGTATGGAAACACCATATATTTT	CASSLARVYGNTIYF
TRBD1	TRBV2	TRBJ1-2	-	TGTGCCAGCAGAAAACCTCGAGTACAGGGGCGCGGCTACACCTTC	CASRKPRVQGRGYTF
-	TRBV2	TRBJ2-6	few	TGTGCCAGCAGCCGGAGGGGAAGCGAGCTGGGCAACGTCCTGACTTTC	CASSRRGSELGNVLTF
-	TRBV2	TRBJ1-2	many	TGTGCCAGCAGTGAAGAGGAGAGTTATGGCTACACCTTC	CASSEEESYGYTF
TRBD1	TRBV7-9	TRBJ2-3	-	TGTGCCAGCAAAGACAGGGAAGTAGTCGGGTCGAGCACAGATACGCAGTATTTT	CASKDREVVGSSTDTQYF
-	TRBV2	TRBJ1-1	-	TGTGCCAGCAGTGAAGAGGGGGTTTCGAACACTGAAGCTTTCTTT	CASSEEGVSNTEAFF
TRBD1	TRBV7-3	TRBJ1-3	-	TGTGCCAGCAGACGGACAGGCGGAAACACCATATATTTT	CASRRTGGNTIYF
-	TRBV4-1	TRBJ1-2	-	TGCGCCAGCAGCCACCCCGGGAAGGACAGAACCTATGGCTACACCTTC	CASSHPGKDRTYGYTF
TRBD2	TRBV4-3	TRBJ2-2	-	TGCGCCAGCAGCCATTATCAGGGAGGGAGAGCGGGGGGGTACACCGGGGAGCTGTTTTTT	CASSHYQGGRAGGYTGELFF
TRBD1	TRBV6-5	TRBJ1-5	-	TGTGCCAGCAGCCAAGGGACAGGGAACAATCAGCCCCAGCATTTT	CASSQGTGNNQPQHF
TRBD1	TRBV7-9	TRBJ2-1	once	TGTGCCAGCAGCTCCCGCCGGGACAGGGCATACAATGAGCAGTTCTTC	CASSSRRDRAYNEQFF
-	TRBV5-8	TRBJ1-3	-	TGTGCCAGCAGTTTTACCCCCATGCGGCGACCTGGAAACACCATATATTTT	CASSFTPMRRPGNTIYF
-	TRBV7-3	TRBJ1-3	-	TGTGCCAGCAGCTTATCCTACGGTCCCATATATTTT	CASSLSYGPIYF
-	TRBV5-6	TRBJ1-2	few	TGTGCCAGCAGCTTGGGGCGGAACTATGGCTACACCTTC	CASSLGRNYGYTF
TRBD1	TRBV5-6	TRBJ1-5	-	TGTGCCAGCAGCCGACAGGGGGCAGGGGGGCCCCAGCATTTT	CASSRQGAGGPQHF
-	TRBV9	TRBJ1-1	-	TGTGCCAGCAGCACAACAGGGCCCCTTGAAGCTTTCTTT	CASSTTGPLEAFF
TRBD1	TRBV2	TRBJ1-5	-	TGTGCCAGCAGCGGGTTTGGGACAGTCAATCAGCCCCAGCATTTT	CASSGFGTVNQPQHF
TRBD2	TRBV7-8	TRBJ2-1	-	TGTGCCAGCAGCCGGACTAGCGGGGACAATGAGCAGTTCTTC	CASSRTSGDNEQFF
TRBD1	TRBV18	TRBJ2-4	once	TGTGCCAGCTCACCACGGGACAGAGAAAACATTCAGTACTTC	CASSPRDRENIQYF
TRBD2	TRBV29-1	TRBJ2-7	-	TGCAGCGTTGTCGTCGGAGCTAGCGGGGGAGGGGAGCAGTACTTC	CSVVVGASGGGEQYF
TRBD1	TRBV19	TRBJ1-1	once	TGTGCCAGTGCCGAGGACAGGCGCATGAACACTGAAGCTTTCTTT	CASAEDRRMNTEAFF
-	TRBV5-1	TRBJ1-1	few	TGCGCCAGCAGCTTGGACATGAACACTGAAGCTTTCTTT	CASSLDMNTEAFF
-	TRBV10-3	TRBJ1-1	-	TGTGCCATCAGTGCCCCGGGAAACACTGAAGCTTTCTTT	CAISAPGNTEAFF
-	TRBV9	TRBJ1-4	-	TGTGCCAGCAGCGCGGGGTTCACTAATGAAAAACTGTTTTTT	CASSAGFTNEKLFF
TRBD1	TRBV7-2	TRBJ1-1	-	TGTGCCAGCAGCCCACACGGACAGGGGAACACTGAAGCTTTCTTT	CASSPHGQGNTEAFF
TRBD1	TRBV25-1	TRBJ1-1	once	TGTGCCAGCAGTGAATATTTTACGGGACAGGGGAACACTGAAGCTTTCTTT	CASSEYFTGQGNTEAFF
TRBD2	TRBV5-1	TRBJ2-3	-	TGCGCCAGCAGCATGACTAGCCTTGACACAGATACGCAGTATTTT	CASSMTSLDTDTQYF
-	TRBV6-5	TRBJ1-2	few	TGTGCCAGCAGTTACGACGACAACTACTATGGCTACACCTTC	CASSYDDNYYGYTF
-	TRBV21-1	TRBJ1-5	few	TGTGCCAGCAGCAAAGAACGGGACAGGGGGACCTATCAGCCCCAGCATTTT	CASSKERDRGTYQPQHF
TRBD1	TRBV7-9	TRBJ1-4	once	TGTGCCAGCAGATCAGGACAGGCCGCTCCGGAATCAAATGAAAAACTGTTTTTT	CASRSGQAAPESNEKLFF
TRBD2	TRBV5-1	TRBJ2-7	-	TGCGCCAGCAGCCGCGGACTAGCGGGGGAGATCTACGAGCAGTACTTC	CASSRGLAGEIYEQYF